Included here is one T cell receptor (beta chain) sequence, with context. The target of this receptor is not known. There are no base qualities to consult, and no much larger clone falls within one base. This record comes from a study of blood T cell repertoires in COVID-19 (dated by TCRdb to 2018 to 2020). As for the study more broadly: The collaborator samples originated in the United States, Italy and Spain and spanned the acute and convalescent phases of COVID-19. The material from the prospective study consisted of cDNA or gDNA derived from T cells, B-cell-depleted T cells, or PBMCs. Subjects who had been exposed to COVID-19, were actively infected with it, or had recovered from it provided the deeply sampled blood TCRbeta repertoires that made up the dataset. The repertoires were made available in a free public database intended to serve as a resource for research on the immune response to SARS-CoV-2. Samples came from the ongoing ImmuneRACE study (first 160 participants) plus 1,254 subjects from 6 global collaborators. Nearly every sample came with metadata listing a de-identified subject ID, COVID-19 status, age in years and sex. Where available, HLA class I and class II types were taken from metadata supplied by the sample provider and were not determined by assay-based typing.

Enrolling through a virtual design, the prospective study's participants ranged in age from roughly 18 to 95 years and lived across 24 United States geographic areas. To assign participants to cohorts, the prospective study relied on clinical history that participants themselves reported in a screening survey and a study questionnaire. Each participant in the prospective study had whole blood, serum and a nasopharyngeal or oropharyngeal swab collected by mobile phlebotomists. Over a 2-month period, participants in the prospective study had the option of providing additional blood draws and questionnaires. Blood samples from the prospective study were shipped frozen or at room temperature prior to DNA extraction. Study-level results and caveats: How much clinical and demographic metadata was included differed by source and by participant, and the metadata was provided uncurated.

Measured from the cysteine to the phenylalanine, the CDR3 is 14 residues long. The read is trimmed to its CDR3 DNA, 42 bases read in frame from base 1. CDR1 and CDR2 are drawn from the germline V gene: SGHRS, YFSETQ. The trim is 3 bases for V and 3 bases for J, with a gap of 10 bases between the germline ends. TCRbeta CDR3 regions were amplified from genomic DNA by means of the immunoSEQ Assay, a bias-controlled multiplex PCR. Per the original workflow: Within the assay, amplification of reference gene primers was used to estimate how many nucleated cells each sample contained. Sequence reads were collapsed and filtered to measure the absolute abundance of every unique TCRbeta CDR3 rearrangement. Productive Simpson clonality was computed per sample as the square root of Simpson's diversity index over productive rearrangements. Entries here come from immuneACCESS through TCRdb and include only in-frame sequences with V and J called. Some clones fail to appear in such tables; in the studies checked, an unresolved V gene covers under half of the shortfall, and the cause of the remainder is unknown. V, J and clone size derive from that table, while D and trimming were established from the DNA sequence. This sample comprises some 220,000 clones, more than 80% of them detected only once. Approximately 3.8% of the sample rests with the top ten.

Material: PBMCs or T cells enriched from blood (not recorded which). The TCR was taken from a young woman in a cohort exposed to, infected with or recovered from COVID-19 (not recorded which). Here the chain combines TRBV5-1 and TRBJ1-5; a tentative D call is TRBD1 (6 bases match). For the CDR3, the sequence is CASSSTGTNQPQHF. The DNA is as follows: TGCGCCAGCAGCTCAACAGGGACCAATCAGCCCCAGCATTTT.